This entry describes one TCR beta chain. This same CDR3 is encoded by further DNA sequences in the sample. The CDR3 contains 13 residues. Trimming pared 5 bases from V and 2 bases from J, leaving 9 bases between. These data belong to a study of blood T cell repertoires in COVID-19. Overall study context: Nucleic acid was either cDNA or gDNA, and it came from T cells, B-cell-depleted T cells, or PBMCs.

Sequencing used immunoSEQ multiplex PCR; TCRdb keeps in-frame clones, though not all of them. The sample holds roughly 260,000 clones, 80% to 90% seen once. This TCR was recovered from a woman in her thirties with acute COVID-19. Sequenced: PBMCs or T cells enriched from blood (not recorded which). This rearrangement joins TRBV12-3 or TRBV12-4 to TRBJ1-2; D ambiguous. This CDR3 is CASSPSGNYGYTF. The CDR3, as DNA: TGTGCCAGCAGTCCCTCGGGGAACTATGGCTACACCTTC.